This is a list of T cell receptor beta chains from one sample in a study of T cell responses to AZD1222 COVID-19 vaccine. Sequenced by immunoSEQ multiplex PCR; TCRdb stores in-frame clones only, minus some. In the table there are over 95,000 clones, more than 70% of which are singletons. The sample was peripheral blood, taken 28 days after the second AZD1222 dose. Every receptor here comes from an adult who received the AZD1222 COVID-19 vaccine. CDR3s include the opening cysteine and the closing phenylalanine or tryptophan. D genes are given only for firm matches. For some rows the clone size is stated as once, few or many, or as a class when expanded; others skip it.

clone size	V gene	J gene	D gene	CDR3 protein	CDR3 DNA
.	TRBV7-2	TRBJ2-2	.	CASSLAGVNTGELFF	TGTGCCAGCAGCTTAGCGGGAGTGAACACCGGGGAGCTGTTTTTT
.	TRBV6-1	TRBJ1-4	.	CASSESPLPQSNEKLFF	TGTGCCAGCAGTGAAAGCCCACTACCTCAAAGTAATGAAAAACTGTTTTTT
.	TRBV10-3	TRBJ2-1	.	CAISESLATSYNEQFF	TGTGCCATCAGTGAGTCACTAGCAACCTCCTACAATGAGCAGTTCTTC
.	TRBV7-9	TRBJ2-7	TRBD2	CASSSRTFSGRLYEQYF	TGTGCCAGCAGCTCCCGGACGTTTAGCGGGAGACTCTACGAGCAGTACTTC
.	TRBV2	TRBJ1-5	.	CASSTSQGNDQPQHF	.
few	TRBV19	TRBJ1-2	TRBD1	CASRQGDYGYTF	TGTGCCAGTCGACAGGGGGACTATGGCTACACCTTC
.	TRBV29-1	TRBJ2-3	.	CSVEDRQGGTQYF	TGCAGCGTTGAGGATAGGCAGGGCGGTACGCAGTATTTT
.	TRBV18	TRBJ2-1	TRBD2	CASSPKLAASYNEQFF	TGTGCCAGCTCACCAAAACTAGCGGCTTCCTACAATGAGCAGTTCTTC
.	TRBV7-9	TRBJ1-2	.	CASSHTSSGNGYTF	TGTGCCAGCAGCCATACCTCGAGCGGGAATGGCTACACCTTC
.	TRBV27	TRBJ2-2	.	CASSRLGSVGELFF	TGTGCCAGCAGCCGGTTGGGGTCGGTCGGGGAGCTGTTTTTT
once	TRBV7-2	TRBJ2-1	.	CASSLDWGNEQFF	TGTGCCAGCAGCTTGGACTGGGGGAATGAGCAGTTCTTC
.	TRBV28	TRBJ2-1	TRBD2	CASRVRTSQDNEQFF	TGTGCCAGCAGGGTTAGGACTAGCCAGGACAATGAGCAGTTCTTC
medium-sized	TRBV3-1/TRBV3-2	TRBJ2-7	.	CASSQWGSSYEQYF	TGTGCCAGCAGCCAATGGGGATCCTCCTACGAGCAGTACTTC
.	TRBV7-5	TRBJ1-6	.	CVRSFKGLYNSPLHF	TGTGTCAGAAGCTTTAAGGGACTCTATAATTCACCCCTCCACTTT
.	TRBV10-3	TRBJ1-6	.	CAISELGSSPLHF	TGTGCCATCAGTGAGTTAGGGAGTTCACCCCTCCACTTT
many	TRBV30	TRBJ1-1	.	CAWTNWERDNTEAFF	TGTGCCTGGACCAATTGGGAGAGGGACAACACTGAAGCTTTCTTT
.	TRBV7-9	TRBJ1-2	.	CASSLVPDRGYTF	TGTGCCAGCAGCTTAGTTCCGGATCGGGGCTACACCTTC
.	TRBV13	TRBJ2-1	.	CASEGHQRYNEQFF	TGTGCCAGCGAGGGACACCAGAGATACAATGAGCAGTTCTTC
.	TRBV27	TRBJ2-3	TRBD2	CATDPLAGLSSDTQYF	TGTGCCACCGACCCACTAGCGGGACTTTCGTCCGATACGCAGTATTTT
.	TRBV6-5	TRBJ2-7	TRBD2	CASNSGLAGLYEQYF	TGTGCCAGCAACTCGGGACTAGCGGGACTCTACGAGCAGTACTTC
.	TRBV5-1	TRBJ2-1	TRBD2	CASSFTSGRPYNEQFF	TGCGCCAGCAGCTTTACTAGCGGGAGGCCCTACAATGAGCAGTTCTTC
few	TRBV10-3	TRBJ2-5	TRBD2	CASSLAATETQYF	TGTGCCTCCTCACTAGCGGCAACAGAGACCCAGTACTTC
.	TRBV30	TRBJ2-7	TRBD1	CAWWGQGFREQYF	TGTGCCTGGTGGGGACAGGGATTTCGTGAGCAGTACTTC
.	TRBV5-4	TRBJ2-2	.	CASSPKSGTGELFF	TGTGCCAGCAGCCCGAAATCCGGTACCGGGGAGCTGTTTTTT
.	TRBV29-1	TRBJ1-2	.	CSVQEILNYGYTF	TGCAGCGTTCAGGAGATACTTAACTATGGCTACACCTTC
.	TRBV7-9	TRBJ1-1	.	CASSLVSTEAFF	TGTGCCAGCAGCTTAGTTAGCACTGAAGCTTTCTTT
.	TRBV2	TRBJ1-1	.	CASRERQGTEAFF	TGTGCCAGCAGAGAACGCCAGGGCACTGAAGCTTTCTTT
.	TRBV19	TRBJ1-2	.	CASSTRVLLGYTF	TGTGCCAGTAGTACCAGGGTTCTTTTGGGCTACACCTTC
.	TRBV11-2	TRBJ1-4	TRBD1	CASSLGTGGREKLFF	TGTGCCAGCAGCTTGGGGACAGGGGGGAGGGAAAAACTGTTTTTT